The T cell receptor (beta chain) described here comes from a study of OX40 agonist ivuxolimab in advanced cancers. Study-level information: People in dose escalation had one of these cancers: hepatocellular carcinoma, melanoma, renal cell or head and neck cancer.

The table came from immunoSEQ multiplex PCR; TCRdb's copy has only in-frame clones and leaves some out. This repertoire shows roughly 13,000 clones, over 85% found once; its top ten account for around a fifth. Germline V CDR1 and CDR2: SGDLS, YYNGEE. The V end lost 2 bases, the J end lost 1 base, and 6 bases lay between the germline ends. The CDR3 extends over 13 amino acids. Whole-study findings and limits: Researchers did not determine the expanded peripheral T cells' antigen specificity. Low clonal expansion, among the lowest seen, marked partial responders at 0.1-3.0 mg/kg.

Details on this clone: Its specificity is not known.

The sequence derives from an adult with an advanced solid tumor such as melanoma, head and neck, liver or kidney cancer. This rearrangement joins TRBV9 to TRBJ1-1; no reliable D call. The sequences come from CD4+ or CD8+ T cells sorted from blood, collected in a trial of the OX40 agonist ivuxolimab. CDR3 protein: CASSVGSNTEAFF. The CDR3 DNA reads TGTGCCAGCAGCGTTGGGTCGAACACTGAAGCTTTCTTT.